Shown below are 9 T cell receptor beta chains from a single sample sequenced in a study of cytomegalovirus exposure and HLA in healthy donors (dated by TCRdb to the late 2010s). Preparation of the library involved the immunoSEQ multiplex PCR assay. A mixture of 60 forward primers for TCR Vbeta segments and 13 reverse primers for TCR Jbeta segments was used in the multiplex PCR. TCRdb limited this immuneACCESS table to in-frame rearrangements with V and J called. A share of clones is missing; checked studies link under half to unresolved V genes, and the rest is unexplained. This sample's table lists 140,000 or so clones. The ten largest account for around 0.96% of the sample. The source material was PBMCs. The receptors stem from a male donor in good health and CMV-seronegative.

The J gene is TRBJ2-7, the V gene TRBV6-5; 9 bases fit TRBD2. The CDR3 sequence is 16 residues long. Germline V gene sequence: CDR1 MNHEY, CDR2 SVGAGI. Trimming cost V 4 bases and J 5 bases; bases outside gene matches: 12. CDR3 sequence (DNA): TGTGCCAGCAGTTTCTTGACGACTAGCGGTGGCCACGAGCAGTACTTC. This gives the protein CASSFLTTSGGHEQYF.

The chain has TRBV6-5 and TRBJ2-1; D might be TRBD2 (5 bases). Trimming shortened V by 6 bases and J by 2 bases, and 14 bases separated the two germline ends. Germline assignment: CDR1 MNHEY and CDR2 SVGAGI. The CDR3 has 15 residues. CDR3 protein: CASRQDYGTYNEQFF. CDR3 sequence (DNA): TGTGCCAGCAGACAAGACTACGGCACCTACAATGAGCAGTTCTTC.

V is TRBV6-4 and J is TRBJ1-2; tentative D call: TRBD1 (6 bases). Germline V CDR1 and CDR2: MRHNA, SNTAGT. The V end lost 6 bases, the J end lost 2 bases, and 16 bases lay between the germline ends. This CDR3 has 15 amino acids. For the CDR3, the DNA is TGTGCCAGCAGCACGGAGAGAGGACAGAACTATGGCTACACCTTC. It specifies CASSTERGQNYGYTF.

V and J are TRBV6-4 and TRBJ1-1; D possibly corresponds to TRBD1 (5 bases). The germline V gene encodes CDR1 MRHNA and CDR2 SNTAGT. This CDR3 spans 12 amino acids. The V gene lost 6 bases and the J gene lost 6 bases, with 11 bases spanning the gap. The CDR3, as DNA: TGTGCCAGCAGGGGGGACTCTTCTGAAGCTTTCTTT. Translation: CASRGDSSEAFF.

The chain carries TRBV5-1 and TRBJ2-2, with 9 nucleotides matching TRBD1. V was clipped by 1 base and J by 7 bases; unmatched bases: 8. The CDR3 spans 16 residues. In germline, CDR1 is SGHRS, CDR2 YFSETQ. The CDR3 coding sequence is TGCGCCAGCAGCTTGAACACAGGGGGCGCGGGCGGGGAGCTGTTTTTT. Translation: CASSLNTGGAGGELFF.

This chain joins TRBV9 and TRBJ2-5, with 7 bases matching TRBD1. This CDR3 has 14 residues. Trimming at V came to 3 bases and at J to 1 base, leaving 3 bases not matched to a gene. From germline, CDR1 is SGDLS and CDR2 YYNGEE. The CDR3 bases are TGTGCCAGCAGCGGGGGGACAGTCCAAGAGACCCAGTACTTC. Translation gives CASSGGTVQETQYF.

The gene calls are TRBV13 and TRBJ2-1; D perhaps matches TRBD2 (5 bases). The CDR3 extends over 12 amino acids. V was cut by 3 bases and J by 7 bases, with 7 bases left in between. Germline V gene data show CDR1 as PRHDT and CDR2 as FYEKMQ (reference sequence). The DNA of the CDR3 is TGTGCCAGCAGCTTGGACTTGAATGAGCAGTTCTTC. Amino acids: CASSLDLNEQFF.

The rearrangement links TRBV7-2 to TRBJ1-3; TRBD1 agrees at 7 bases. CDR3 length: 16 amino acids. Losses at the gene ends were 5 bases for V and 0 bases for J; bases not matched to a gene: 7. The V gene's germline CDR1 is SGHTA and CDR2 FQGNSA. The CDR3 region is CASSRPGTASGNTIYF. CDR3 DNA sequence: TGTGCCAGCAGCCGCCCCGGGACAGCCTCTGGAAACACCATATATTTT.

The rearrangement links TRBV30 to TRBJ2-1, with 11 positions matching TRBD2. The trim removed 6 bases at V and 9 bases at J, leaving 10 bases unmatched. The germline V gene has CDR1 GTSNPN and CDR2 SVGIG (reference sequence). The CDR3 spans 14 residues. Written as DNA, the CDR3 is TGTGCCTGCCCCCTAGCGGGAGGATTAGGTGAGCAGTTCTTC. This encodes CACPLAGGLGEQFF.